The source of this T cell receptor (beta chain) is a study of blood T cell repertoires in COVID-19. Study at large: Sites across the United States, Italy and Spain contributed samples from acute and convalescent COVID-19. T cells, B-cell-depleted T cells, or PBMCs supplied cDNA or gDNA.

V lost 3 bases to trimming and J lost 0 bases, with 15 bases between them. This CDR3 comprises 16 residues. Germline V gives CDR1 MGHDK, CDR2 SYGVNS. In the authors' methods: The authors estimated nucleated cell counts from reference gene primer amplification. Only in-frame clones appear in the TCRdb table, and some are missing; sequencing was by immunoSEQ multiplex PCR. Clonal size and the V and J genes are those of that table, whereas D and trimming came from the DNA. The sample shows around 250,000 clones, approximately 86% of them seen only once. This clone was seen only once. The specimen was peripheral blood. The chain recombines TRBV25-1 with TRBJ2-7, with D possibly TRBD2 on 5 matching bases. The TCR sequence derives from a woman in her sixties who had recovered from COVID-19. CDR3 residues: CASSDFSPTSSYEQYF. The CDR3 DNA is TGTGCCAGCAGTGATTTCTCACCCACTAGCTCCTACGAGCAGTACTTC.